This TCR beta chain emerged from a study of beta chain features in type 1 diabetes. Study outcomes and limitations: In these data, an HLA type influence on TCRB rearrangement remained unresolved. TCRB CDR3s from Type 1 diabetes patients were moderately but significantly shorter in all four CD4+ subsets. Sequencing the cDNA could make cells with high TCR expression show up more than they should.

Expressed TCRB transcripts were sequenced because the entire RNA isolate underwent reverse transcription. Measured with immunoSEQ multiplex PCR; TCRdb has only the in-frame clones, and not every one. The sample includes 130,000 or so clones, roughly 17% of them seen just once. All sorted populations exceeded 95% purity. The V and J ends lost 1 base and 5 bases respectively, with 12 bases between them. Germline V lookup: CDR1 SGHNT, CDR2 YENEEA. The CDR3 contains 15 residues. In the case of this clone: As yet, its antigen is unknown.

The rearrangement uses TRBV11-3 and TRBJ2-1, with a tentative D call TRBD2 (6 bases). This receptor was taken from a man aged 18 to 30 with type 1 diabetes. The sequenced sample was central memory CD4+ T cells from blood. CDR3 region: CASSLGTSRDNEQFF. The CDR3 DNA is TGTGCCAGCAGCTTAGGTACTAGCAGGGACAATGAGCAGTTCTTC.